These 21 T cell receptor beta chains originate from one sample sequenced in a study of CD8+CD57+ T cells in acquired aplastic anemia. Sequenced patients had shown CD8+CD57+ cell expansion by flow cytometry. Investigators profiled TCR beta VDJ and CDR3 from genomic DNA template. TCRdb re-analysed the reads in MiXCR, keeping a single row per CDR3 protein. The data hold under 350,000 distinct CDR3 sequences, with under 60% observed a single time. The sample comprised sorted CD4+, CD8+, or CD8+CD57+ T cells (not recorded which) from PBMCs. Source of these receptors: a human donor with aplastic anemia.

Only a few counts were recorded for this clonotype. The chain carries TRBV14 and TRBJ2-1; TRBD1 matches 8 bases. The CDR3 sequence is 14 residues long. CDR1 and CDR2 (germline): SGHDN, FVKESK. With 4 bases clipped from V and 12 bases from J, the junction kept 11 bases outside the gene matches. CDR3 sequence (DNA): TGTGCCAGCAGCCTATACGGACAGGGAAAGAGGCAGTTCTTC. Translated, it gives CASSLYGQGKRQFF.

The chain has TRBV7-9 and TRBJ1-2; D is ambiguous. Trimming removed 1 base at V and 7 bases at J, with 10 bases between. The CDR3 runs to 13 residues. Germline V CDR1 and CDR2: SEHNR, FQNEAQ (reference sequence). The DNA for the CDR3 is TGTGCCAGCAGCTTAGATTCTCTGGCTGGCTACACCTTC. Amino acid sequence: CASSLDSLAGYTF.

The chain joins TRBV5-4 to TRBJ2-7, with 14 bases aligning to TRBD2. V trimming: 4 bases; J trimming: 2 bases; junction bases outside the gene matches: 5. CDR1 is SGHNT and CDR2 is YYREEE in the germline V gene (reference sequence). CDR3 size: 16 residues. In DNA form, the CDR3 reads TGTGCCAGCAGCCCAGGGACTAGCGGGGGACCCTACGAGCAGTACTTC. Its protein is CASSPGTSGGPYEQYF.

The V gene is TRBV19, the J gene TRBJ2-5; weak D call: TRBD2 (7 bases). The V end was cut by 9 bases, the J end by 5 bases, with 19 bases between. This CDR3 spans 14 amino acids. Germline values: CDR1 LNHDA, CDR2 SQIVND (reference sequence). CDR3 bases: TGTGCCAGCAGCCAAGGGGGGGTCCGGGAGACCCAGTACTTC. This encodes CASSQGGVRETQYF.

This clonotype was found once. The chain uses TRBV29-1 and TRBJ2-3; 7 nucleotides align to TRBD1. After removal of 4 bases from V and 2 bases from J, the junction contained 3 bases not matched to a gene. Germline V gene sequence: CDR1 SQVTM, CDR2 ANQGSEA. The CDR3 is made up of 13 amino acids. CDR3 region: CSVGGGNTDTQYF. CDR3 bases: TGCAGCGTTGGAGGGGGCAACACAGATACGCAGTATTTT.

The rearrangement joins TRBV10-3 to TRBJ1-6, with D hard to call. V was trimmed by 3 bases and J by 9 bases, leaving 6 bases between them. The CDR3 is 12 residues long. Germline lookup yields CDR1 ENHRY and CDR2 SYGVKD. The CDR3 nucleotides are TGTGCCATCAGTGACCCAGCTTCACCCCTCCACTTT. It translates to CAISDPASPLHF.

On this clonotype: Just one base apart from a much larger clone, this may be a read error. The J gene is TRBJ2-3, the V gene TRBV3-1, with D tentatively TRBD1 or TRBD2 (6 bases each). Germline CDR1 reads LGHDT; CDR2 reads YNNKEL (reference sequence). The CDR3 contains 14 residues. V was clipped by 8 bases and J by 2 bases, with 14 bases between them. Written as DNA, the CDR3 is TGTGCCAGCTGGGGGCGGGATATCACAGATACGCAGTATTTT. Translating gives CASWGRDITDTQYF.

The V call is TRBV5-1, the J call TRBJ1-1, with a weak D call TRBD1 (6 bases). This CDR3 is built from 13 residues. Germline V lookup: CDR1 SGHRS, CDR2 YFSETQ. The V end lost 4 bases, the J end lost 5 bases, and 12 bases lay between the germline ends. In DNA form, the CDR3 reads TGCGCCAGCAGCCAACTAGACAGGACTGAAGCTTTCTTT. Protein product: CASSQLDRTEAFF. Looking up the rest from reference TRBV5-1 and TRBJ1-1 gives the full variable domain: KAGVTQTPRYLIKTRGQQVTLSCSPISGHRSVSWYQQTPGQGLQFLFEYFSETQRNKGNFPGRFSGRQFSNSRSEMNVSTLELGDSALYLCASSQLDRTEAFFGQGTRLTVV.

This clonotype was observed at least ten times. The CDR3: CASSLLGLAANNEQFF. The CDR3 DNA follows: TGCGCCAGCAGCCTATTGGGACTAGCGGCGAACAATGAGCAGTTCTTC. The chain employs TRBV5-1 and TRBJ2-1; 11 bases fit TRBD2. V shed 4 bases, J shed 5 bases, and the junction held 8 bases outside the gene matches. The CDR3 is made up of 16 amino acids. Germline V gene sequence: CDR1 SGHRS, CDR2 YFSETQ.

This clonotype was recorded at least ten times. The chain has TRBV20-1 and TRBJ2-2; the D gene is possibly TRBD2 (5 bases). V lost 0 bases and J 4 bases, leaving 15 bases between the germline ends. The CDR3 has 16 residues. Germline V gene lookup returns CDR1 DFQATT and CDR2 SNEGSKA (reference sequence). CDR3 DNA: TGCAGTGCTAGAGATTCGAGGGTGGGGAGCACCGGGGAGCTGTTTTTT. Its translation: CSARDSRVGSTGELFF.

The J gene is TRBJ2-1, the V gene TRBV12-5; 15 bases are a match to TRBD2. The CDR3 consists of 20 residues. The germline V gene has CDR1 LGHNT and CDR2 FRNRAP. The trim removed 0 bases at V and 10 bases at J, leaving 16 bases unmatched. The CDR3 sequence is CASGLVLILIPGTSGGEQFF. The CDR3 region has the DNA TGTGCTAGTGGTTTGGTACTTATCCTAATACCCGGGACTAGCGGGGGGGAGCAGTTCTTC.

V usage is TRBV20-1 and J usage is TRBJ2-3, with D possibly TRBD2 on 6 matching bases. Per germline, CDR1 DFQATT and CDR2 SNEGSKA (reference sequence). Trimming removed 0 bases at V and 1 base at J, with 8 bases between. The CDR3 length is 14 residues. DNA for the CDR3: TGCAGTGCTAGAGACGGGAGAGGCACAGATACGCAGTATTTT. Its protein is CSARDGRGTDTQYF.

Of note for this clonotype: Since a much larger clone is just one base distant, this may be a read error. The chain is built from TRBV5-6 and TRBJ2-2; D could derive from TRBD1 or TRBD2 (6 bases each). From germline, CDR1 is SGHDT and CDR2 YYEEEE. The CDR3 extends over 12 amino acids. The CDR3: CASSQARGGLLF. DNA for the CDR3: TGTGCCAGCAGCCAAGCCAGAGGGGGGCTGCTTTTT.

The chain employs TRBV7-9 and TRBJ1-1; the D gene is possibly TRBD1 (6 bases). Trimming left V 3 bases short and J 4 bases short, with 12 bases between. This CDR3 spans 14 amino acids. Per the germline V gene, CDR1 is SEHNR and CDR2 is FQNEAQ (reference sequence). CDR3 DNA: TGTGCCAGCAGCTTCACAGGGAGGGGCACTGAAGCTTTCTTT. The encoded protein is CASSFTGRGTEAFF.

The chain uses TRBV19 and TRBJ2-6; 12 positions agree with TRBD1. The CDR3 has 18 residues. J lost 2 bases, V lost 1 base, and 3 bases had no gene match. In germline, CDR1 is LNHDA, CDR2 SQIVND (reference sequence). The CDR3 DNA reads TGTGCCAGTAGTATAGGGGACAGGGGGCGTGCTGGGGCCAACGTCCTGACTTTC. This sequence encodes CASSIGDRGRAGANVLTF.

J is TRBJ2-7 and V is TRBV10-3; D unresolved. Per the germline V gene, CDR1 is ENHRY and CDR2 is SYGVKD. V was pared by 0 bases and J by 1 base, with 7 bases between. CDR3 length: 14 residues. Here the CDR3 reads CAISESRQSYEQYF. The DNA of the CDR3 is TGTGCCATCAGTGAGTCTCGCCAGTCCTACGAGCAGTACTTC.

The gene calls are TRBV7-9 and TRBJ2-7; 12 nucleotides match TRBD2. This CDR3 has 16 residues. The trim removed 5 bases at V and 0 bases at J, leaving 5 bases unmatched. Germline V gene lookup returns CDR1 SEHNR and CDR2 FQNEAQ (reference sequence). The CDR3 bases are TGTGCCAGCAGCACCACGACTAGCGGGAGCTCCTACGAGCAGTACTTC. As protein: CASSTTTSGSSYEQYF. Full variable domain (rest looked up from reference TRBV7-9 and TRBJ2-7): DTGVSQNPRHKITKRGQNVTFRCDPISEHNRLYWYRQTLGQGPEFLTYFQNEAQLEKSRLLSDRFSAERPKGSFSTLEIQRTEQGDSAMYLCASSTTTSGSSYEQYFGPGTRLTVT.

This chain links TRBV7-9 with TRBJ1-6; a possible D gene is TRBD1 (6 bases). This CDR3 region has 14 residues. Trimming removed 5 bases from V and 9 bases from J, with 14 bases in between. Germline lookup yields CDR1 SEHNR and CDR2 FQNEAQ (reference sequence). The CDR3 here is CASSPVLQGSPLHF. The CDR3, as DNA: TGTGCCAGCAGCCCGGTACTACAGGGTTCACCCCTCCACTTT.

V gene TRBV9 combines with J gene TRBJ1-1; D possibly corresponds to TRBD1 (6 bases). This CDR3 is built from 16 residues. Looked up from germline, CDR1 is SGDLS and CDR2 is YYNGEE. The V gene lost 9 bases and the J gene lost 1 base, with 22 bases spanning the gap. The CDR3 sequence: CAISPLGGPGNTEAFF. CDR3 nucleotides: TGTGCCATCAGTCCTTTAGGGGGACCCGGGAACACTGAAGCTTTCTTT.

This clonotype appeared many times. V and J are TRBV10-2 and TRBJ2-5; either TRBD1 or TRBD2 may supply D (5 bases each). The CDR3 is 16 amino acids. Germline V gene sequence: CDR1 WSHSY, CDR2 SAAADI. Trimming took 10 bases from V and 1 from J, leaving 22 bases between them. CDR3 in DNA: TGCGCCACCAACGGTGGGTCGGGGACGGTCCAAGAGACCCAGTACTTC. The encoded protein is CATNGGSGTVQETQYF.

The gene calls are TRBV5-8 and TRBJ2-5, with 7 bases lining up with TRBD1. The germline gives CDR1 SGHTS, CDR2 YDEGEE. Losses at the gene ends were 8 bases for V and 4 bases for J; bases not matched to a gene: 17. There are 16 residues in the CDR3. The CDR3, as DNA: TGTGCCAGTAGCCAACGGGGCGACAGGGAAGTAGAGACCCAGTACTTC. It encodes CASSQRGDREVETQYF.